This TCR beta chain was sequenced during a study of blood T cell repertoires in COVID-19. Trimming at V came to 1 base and at J to 4 bases, leaving 9 bases not matched to a gene. The CDR3 has 17 amino acids. In germline, CDR1 is SEHNR, CDR2 FQNEAQ (reference sequence). Source study methods: The authors estimated nucleated cell counts from reference gene primer amplification. Some clones are missing from TCRdb's copy, which holds only in-frame ones; the method was immunoSEQ multiplex PCR. V, J and clone size derive from that table, while D and trimming were established from the DNA sequence. The sample has about 42,000 clones; 92% are singletons. This clone was seen once.

The sequencing sample was made of peripheral blood. This chain uses TRBV7-9 with TRBJ1-2, with 10 bases matching TRBD1. This clonotype was obtained from a man aged 45 to 65 with active COVID-19. CDR3 region: CASSLGGGTGDLYGYTF. The CDR3 nucleotides read TGTGCCAGCAGCTTAGGCGGCGGGACAGGGGACCTCTATGGCTACACCTTC.